Below, 2 T cell receptor beta chains from the same sample are listed, as sequenced in a study of T cell responses to AZD1222 COVID-19 vaccine listed by TCRdb under 2021. The protocol used for the library was the immunoSEQ multiplex PCR assay. The clones in this table, taken by TCRdb from immuneACCESS, are in-frame only. Not every clone is retained; where verified, under half of the shortfall comes from an unresolved V gene, and the cause of the rest is unknown. Within this sample are under 200,000 clones, with about nine tenths of them counted one time only. Jointly, the top ten make up approximately 1.6% of the sample. The sample's time point label is to be understood as: baseline before first vaccination. The source was peripheral blood, collected on day 0 of AZD1222 vaccination. Receptors originate from an adult in good health.

The chain uses TRBV7-9 and TRBJ1-3; a possible D gene is TRBD1 (5 bases). The germline V gene encodes CDR1 SEHNR and CDR2 FQNEAQ (reference sequence). V was shortened by 5 bases and J by 0 bases, with 11 bases between the two germline ends. The length of the CDR3 is 15 residues. Written as DNA, the CDR3 is TGTGCCAGCAGCCCAGACGGACACTCTGGAAACACCATATATTTT. Protein sequence: CASSPDGHSGNTIYF.

The rearrangement uses TRBV6-6 and TRBJ2-1; D is possibly TRBD2 (6 bases). V was cut by 4 bases and J by 4 bases, with 14 bases left in between. Looked up from germline, CDR1 is MNHNY and CDR2 is SVGAGI (reference sequence). The CDR3 loop spans 15 amino acids. CDR3 residues: CASSSGDSPYNEQFF. The CDR3 coding sequence is TGTGCCAGCAGTTCGGGGGACTCCCCGTACAATGAGCAGTTCTTC.